The rows below give T cell receptor beta chains drawn from one sample of a study of control samples from healthy donors and cancer patients. Method: immunoSEQ multiplex PCR; TCRdb's copy keeps in-frame clones and lacks some. The table lists about 65,000 clones, about nine tenths of them singletons. The sample was PBMCs. These receptor sequences come from a woman aged 45-65 years with colorectal cancer. The CDR3 runs from the conserved cysteine through the conserved F or W.

V	J	CDR3
TRBV19	TRBJ1-2	CASSPSATVNYGYTF
TRBV11-2	TRBJ2-3	CASSLYMGRAADTQYF
TRBV2	TRBJ1-6	CAGATGYNNSPLHF
TRBV5-1	TRBJ2-2	CASSEGATNTGELFF
TRBV6-5	TRBJ2-1	CASSTGQLPGEQFF
TRBV19	TRBJ1-2	CASSIDRDYGYTF
TRBV7-3	TRBJ2-2	CASSLTRDGTGELFF
TRBV7-9	TRBJ2-1	CASSLDSSNEQFF
TRBV12-5	TRBJ1-5	CASGLEANQPQHF
TRBV30	TRBJ1-5	CAWSLDRDQPQHF
TRBV19	TRBJ1-2	CASSPPDSPLTF
TRBV5-1	TRBJ2-7	CASSRGYEQYF
TRBV27	TRBJ1-5	CASSFRWPQHF
TRBV6-5	TRBJ2-2	CAEREENTGELFF
TRBV20-1	TRBJ2-7	CSASGGTRSYEQYF
TRBV7-9	TRBJ1-6	CASSTLFDGANSPLHF
TRBV5-1	TRBJ1-1	CASSLDGPRRGTEAFF
TRBV9	TRBJ1-2	CASSRQGTRGYTF
TRBV6-1	TRBJ1-2	CASSEVGGIGYTF
TRBV29-1	TRBJ1-2	CSVGGQGRGYTF
TRBV19	TRBJ2-7	CASSIGRLSYEQYF
TRBV9	TRBJ2-5	CASSVGGTGEETQYF
TRBV30	TRBJ1-4	CAWSPSTGGNEKLFF
TRBV14	TRBJ1-1	CASSHDGGLRTEAFF
TRBV5-1	TRBJ2-3	CASSSGGPSTDTQYF
TRBV5-5	TRBJ1-1	CASSPATGASTEAFF
TRBV9	TRBJ2-6	CASSDHRTGDSSGANVLTF
TRBV18	TRBJ2-2	CASSPTLDTANTGELFF
TRBV5-6	TRBJ2-7	CASSQGFTAYEQYF